A selection of T cell receptor beta chains follows, all from one sample in a study of tumor-infiltrating T cells and Merkel cell polyomavirus. The assay was immunoSEQ multiplex PCR, and TCRdb's table has in-frame clones only and misses some. The repertoire holds more than 20,000 clones, with roughly nine tenths as singletons. Sequencing was done on a sample of lymph node tissue. The source of these receptors is a man aged 50 to 60 with Merkel cell carcinoma. Each CDR3 is given with its conserved first and last residue. A D gene is named only where the DNA matches it firmly. Rows give clone size only sometimes, using once, few, many, or a class for an expanded clone.

v_gene	d_gene	j_gene	abundance	CDR3nt	CDR3aa
TRBV18	TRBD1	TRBJ2-2	once	TGTGCCAGCTCACCATCCGGGACAGGGAACACCGGGGAGCTGTTTTTT	CASSPSGTGNTGELFF
TRBV4-1	NA	TRBJ2-2	NA	TGCGCCAGCAGCCAATTTATCCCCGGGACACCCAACACCGGGGAGCTGTTTTTT	CASSQFIPGTPNTGELFF
TRBV19	TRBD2	TRBJ2-3	NA	TGTGCCAGTAGACTAGCGGGGGACGATACGCAGTATTTT	CASRLAGDDTQYF
TRBV6-6	TRBD2	TRBJ2-7	NA	TGTGCCAGCAGTCCCCGGGGCGGGAGCTCCTACGAGCAGTACTTC	CASSPRGGSSYEQYF
TRBV7-6	TRBD2	TRBJ2-2	NA	TGTGCCAGCAGCTCTAGACTAGCGGGTGAATTAACCGGGGAGCTGTTTTTT	CASSSRLAGELTGELFF
TRBV2	NA	TRBJ2-2	NA	TGTGCCAGCAACAGGGTTGGCACCGGGGAGCTGTTTTTT	CASNRVGTGELFF
TRBV5-6	TRBD2	TRBJ2-7	NA	TGTGCCAGCAGCTTGAAGGGTCTAGCGGGACCTTACGAGCAGTACTTC	CASSLKGLAGPYEQYF
TRBV6-5	TRBD1	TRBJ2-7	NA	TGTGCCAGCAGTTACTCCGGGACAGGGACCTACGAGCAGTACTTC	CASSYSGTGTYEQYF
TRBV6-6	NA	TRBJ2-7	NA	TGTGCCAGCAGTTTTGACACCTCCTACGAGCAGTACTTC	CASSFDTSYEQYF
TRBV2	NA	TRBJ2-1	once	TGTGCCAGCAGTGCAGGGGGGTACAATGAGCAGTTCTTC	CASSAGGYNEQFF
TRBV4-1	TRBD1	TRBJ2-7	NA	TGCGCCAGCAGCCCAGGACAGGGGGCCCGCTACGAGCAGTACTTC	CASSPGQGARYEQYF
TRBV11-2	NA	TRBJ2-1	NA	TGTGCCAGCAGCTTAGATGGGTTGGGCTCCGATGAGCAGTTCTTC	CASSLDGLGSDEQFF
TRBV18	NA	TRBJ2-7	NA	TGTGCCAGCTCATTCGACCAACAGGCCTACGAGCAGTACTTC	CASSFDQQAYEQYF
TRBV6-5	NA	TRBJ1-2	few	TGTGCCAGCAGTTACAGGAGAAACTATGGCTACACCTTC	CASSYRRNYGYTF
TRBV7-2	TRBD1	TRBJ2-1	once	TGTGCCAGCAGCCGTAGACAGGGAGACTCCTACAATGAGCAGTTCTTC	CASSRRQGDSYNEQFF
TRBV5-4	TRBD2	TRBJ2-4	NA	TGTGCCAGCAGCTTGAGGATCAGGGAGGGAAAGGACATTCAGTACTTC	CASSLRIREGKDIQYF
TRBV30	TRBD2	TRBJ2-4	NA	TGTGCCTGGGCACTAGCGGGAGGGCCGCACATTCAGTACTTC	CAWALAGGPHIQYF
TRBV6-5	NA	TRBJ1-2	once	TGTGCCAGCAGTTCCCCCTTCCGGGTGGGAGACTATGGCTACACCTTC	CASSSPFRVGDYGYTF